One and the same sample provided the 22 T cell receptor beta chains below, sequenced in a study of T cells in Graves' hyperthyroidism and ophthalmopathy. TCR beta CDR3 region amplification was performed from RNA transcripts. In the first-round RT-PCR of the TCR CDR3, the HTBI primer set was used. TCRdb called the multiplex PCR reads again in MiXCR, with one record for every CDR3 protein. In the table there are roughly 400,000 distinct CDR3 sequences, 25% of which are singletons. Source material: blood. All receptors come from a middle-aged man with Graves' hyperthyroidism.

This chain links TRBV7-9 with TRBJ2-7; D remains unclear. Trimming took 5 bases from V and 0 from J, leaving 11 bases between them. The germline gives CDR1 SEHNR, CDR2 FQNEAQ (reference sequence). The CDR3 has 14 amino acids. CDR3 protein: CASSPYMASYEQYF. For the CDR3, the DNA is TGTGCCAGCAGCCCTTACATGGCCTCCTACGAGCAGTACTTC. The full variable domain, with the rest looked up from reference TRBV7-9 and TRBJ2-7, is DTGVSQNPRHKITKRGQNVTFRCDPISEHNRLYWYRQTLGQGPEFLTYFQNEAQLEKSRLLSDRFSAERPKGSFSTLEIQRTEQGDSAMYLCASSPYMASYEQYFGPGTRLTVT.

CDR3 sequence (DNA): TGTGCCAGCAGTGAGACTGGGGGGGCGAATCAGCCCCAGCATTTT. It translates to CASSETGGANQPQHF. V and J are TRBV12-3 or TRBV12-4 and TRBJ1-5; TRBD1 is a possible D gene (6 bases). This CDR3 contains 15 residues. The V end lost 5 bases, the J end lost 4 bases, and 15 bases lay between the germline ends.

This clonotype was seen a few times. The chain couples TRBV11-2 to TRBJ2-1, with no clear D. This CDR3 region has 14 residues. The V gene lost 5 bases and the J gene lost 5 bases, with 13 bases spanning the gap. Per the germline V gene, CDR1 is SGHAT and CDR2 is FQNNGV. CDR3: CASSIQRFDNEQFF. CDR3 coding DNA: TGTGCCAGCAGCATCCAGCGCTTCGACAATGAGCAGTTCTTC.

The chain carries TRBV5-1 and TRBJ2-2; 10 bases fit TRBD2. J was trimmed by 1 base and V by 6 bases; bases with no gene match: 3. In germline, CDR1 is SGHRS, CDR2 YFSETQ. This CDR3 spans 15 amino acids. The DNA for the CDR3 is TGCGCCAGCACTTCTAGCGGGAGGAACACCGGGGAGCTGTTTTTT. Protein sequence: CASTSSGRNTGELFF.

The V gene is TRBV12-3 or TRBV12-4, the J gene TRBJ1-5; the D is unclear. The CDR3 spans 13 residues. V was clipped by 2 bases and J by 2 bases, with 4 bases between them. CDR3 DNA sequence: TGTGCCAGCAGTTTATGGGGCAATCAGCCCCAGCATTTT. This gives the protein CASSLWGNQPQHF.

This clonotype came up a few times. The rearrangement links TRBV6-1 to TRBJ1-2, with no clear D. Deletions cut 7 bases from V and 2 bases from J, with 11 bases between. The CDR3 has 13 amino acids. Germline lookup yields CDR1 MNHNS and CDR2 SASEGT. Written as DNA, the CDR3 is TGTGCCAGCAAAATATTGGGGAACTATGGCTACACCTTC. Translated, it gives CASKILGNYGYTF.

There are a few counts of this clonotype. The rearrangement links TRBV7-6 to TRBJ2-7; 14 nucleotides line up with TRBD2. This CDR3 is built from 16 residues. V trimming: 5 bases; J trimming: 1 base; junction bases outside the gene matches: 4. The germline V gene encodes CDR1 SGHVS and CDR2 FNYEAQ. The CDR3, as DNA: TGTGCCAGCAGCCCCAGACTAGCGGGAGGGTCCTACGAGCAGTACTTC. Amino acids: CASSPRLAGGSYEQYF.

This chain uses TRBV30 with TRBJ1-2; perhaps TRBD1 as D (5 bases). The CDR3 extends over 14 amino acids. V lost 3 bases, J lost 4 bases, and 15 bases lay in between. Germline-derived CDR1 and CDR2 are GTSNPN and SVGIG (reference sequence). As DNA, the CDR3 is TGTGCCTGGAGATCCAGGGTCGGAAGCTATGGCTACACCTTC. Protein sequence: CAWRSRVGSYGYTF.

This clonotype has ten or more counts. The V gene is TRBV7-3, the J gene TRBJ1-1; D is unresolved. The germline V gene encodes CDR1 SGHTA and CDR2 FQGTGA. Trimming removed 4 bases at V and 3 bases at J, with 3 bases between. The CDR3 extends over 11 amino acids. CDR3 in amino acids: CASSSDTEAFF. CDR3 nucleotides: TGTGCCAGCAGCTCGGACACTGAAGCTTTCTTT.

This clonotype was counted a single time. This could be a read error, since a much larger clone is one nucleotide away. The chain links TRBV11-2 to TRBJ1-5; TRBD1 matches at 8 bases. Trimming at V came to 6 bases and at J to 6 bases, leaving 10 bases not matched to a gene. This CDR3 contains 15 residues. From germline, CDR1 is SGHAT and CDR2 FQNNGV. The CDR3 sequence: CASRSDRERGQPQHF. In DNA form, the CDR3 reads TGTGCCAGCAGATCGGACAGGGAAAGGGGTCAGCCCCAGCATTTT.

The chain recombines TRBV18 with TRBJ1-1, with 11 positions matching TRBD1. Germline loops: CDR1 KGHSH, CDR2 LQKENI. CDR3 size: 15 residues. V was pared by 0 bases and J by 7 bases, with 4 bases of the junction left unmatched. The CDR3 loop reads CASSPPAGTGGEAFF. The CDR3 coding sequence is TGTGCCAGCTCACCACCGGCGGGGACAGGGGGTGAAGCTTTCTTT.

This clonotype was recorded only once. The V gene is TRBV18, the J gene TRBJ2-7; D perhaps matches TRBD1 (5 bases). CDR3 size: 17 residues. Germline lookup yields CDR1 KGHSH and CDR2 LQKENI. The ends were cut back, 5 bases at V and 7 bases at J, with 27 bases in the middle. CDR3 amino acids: CASSMSNPGQPRVEQYF. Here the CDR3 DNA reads TGTGCCAGCTCAATGAGTAATCCAGGACAACCAAGAGTTGAGCAGTACTTC.

The DNA for the CDR3 is TGTGCCAGCAGTTTAACTTGGGGCGAGCAGTACTTC. It yields the protein CASSLTWGEQYF. The chain links TRBV27 to TRBJ2-7; D unresolved. The CDR3 contains 12 residues. V was cut by 2 bases and J by 6 bases, with 8 bases left in between. Germline V lookup: CDR1 MNHEY, CDR2 SMNVEV (reference sequence).

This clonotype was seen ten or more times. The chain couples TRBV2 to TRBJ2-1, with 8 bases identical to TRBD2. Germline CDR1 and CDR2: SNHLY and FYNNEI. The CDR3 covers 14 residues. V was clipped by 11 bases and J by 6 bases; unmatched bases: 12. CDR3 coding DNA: TGTGCCTCGGCTCGCCTAGCGGGTTTCAATGAGCAGTTCTTC. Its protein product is CASARLAGFNEQFF.

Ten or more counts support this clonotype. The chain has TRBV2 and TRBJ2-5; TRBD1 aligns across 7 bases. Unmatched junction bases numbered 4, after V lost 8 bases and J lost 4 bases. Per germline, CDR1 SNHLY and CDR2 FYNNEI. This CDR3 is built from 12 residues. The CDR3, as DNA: TGTGCCAGCTTACAGGGGTTAGAGACCCAGTACTTC. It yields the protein CASLQGLETQYF. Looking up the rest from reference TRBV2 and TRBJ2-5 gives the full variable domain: EPEVTQTPSHQVTQMGQEVILRCVPISNHLYFYWYRQILGQKVEFLVSFYNNEISEKSEIFDDQFSVERPDGSNFTLKIRSTKLEDSAMYFCASLQGLETQYFGPGTRLLVL.

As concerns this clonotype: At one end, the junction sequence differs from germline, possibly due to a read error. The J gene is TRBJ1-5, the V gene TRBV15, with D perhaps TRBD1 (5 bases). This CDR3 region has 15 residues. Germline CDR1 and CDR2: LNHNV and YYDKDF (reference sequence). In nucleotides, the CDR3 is TGTGTCACCAGTACCACGGGACGCCGAAATCAGCCCCAGCATTTT. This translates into CVTSTTGRRNQPQHF.

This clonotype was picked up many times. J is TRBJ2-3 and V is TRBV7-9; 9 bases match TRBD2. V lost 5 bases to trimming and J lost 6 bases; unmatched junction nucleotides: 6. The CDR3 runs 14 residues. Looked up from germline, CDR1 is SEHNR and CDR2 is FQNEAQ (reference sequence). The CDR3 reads CASSLGTSPDTQYF. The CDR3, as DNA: TGTGCCAGCAGCCTAGGGACTAGCCCCGATACGCAGTATTTT.

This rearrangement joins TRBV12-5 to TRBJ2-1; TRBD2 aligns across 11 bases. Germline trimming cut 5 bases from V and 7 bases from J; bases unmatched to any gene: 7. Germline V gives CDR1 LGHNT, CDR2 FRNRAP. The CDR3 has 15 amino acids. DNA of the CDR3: TGTGCTAGTGGTCACACTAGCGGGAGTGTTAATGAGCAGTTCTTC. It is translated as CASGHTSGSVNEQFF.

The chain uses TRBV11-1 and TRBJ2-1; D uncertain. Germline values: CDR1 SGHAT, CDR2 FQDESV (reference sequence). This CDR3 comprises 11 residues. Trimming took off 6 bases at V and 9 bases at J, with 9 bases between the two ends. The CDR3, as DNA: TGTGCCAGCAGTTATTCCGGTGAGCAGTTCTTC. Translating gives CASSYSGEQFF.

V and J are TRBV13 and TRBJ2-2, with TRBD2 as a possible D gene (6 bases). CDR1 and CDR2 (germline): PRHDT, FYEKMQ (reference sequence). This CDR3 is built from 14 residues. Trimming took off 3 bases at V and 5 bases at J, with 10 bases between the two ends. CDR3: CASSLGLKTGELFF. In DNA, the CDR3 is TGTGCCAGCAGCTTGGGACTCAAGACCGGGGAGCTGTTTTTT.

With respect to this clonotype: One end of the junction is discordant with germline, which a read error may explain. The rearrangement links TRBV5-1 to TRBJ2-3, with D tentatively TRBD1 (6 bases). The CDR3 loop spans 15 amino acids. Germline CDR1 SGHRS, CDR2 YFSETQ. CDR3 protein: CASSLYGQSTDTQFF. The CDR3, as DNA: TGCGCCAGCAGCTTGTATGGACAGAGCACAGATACGCAGTTTTTT.

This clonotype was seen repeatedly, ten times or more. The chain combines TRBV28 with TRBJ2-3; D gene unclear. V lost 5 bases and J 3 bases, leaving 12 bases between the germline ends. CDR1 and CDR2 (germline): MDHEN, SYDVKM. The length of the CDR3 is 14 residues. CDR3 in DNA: TGTGCCAGCAGTCCAACCCGCCAGACAGATACGCAGTATTTT. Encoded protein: CASSPTRQTDTQYF.